These T cell receptor beta chains were read from a single sample in a study of blood T cell repertoires in COVID-19. Assay: immunoSEQ multiplex PCR; the TCRdb copy retains only in-frame clones and omits some. The sample has about 78,000 clones, about 90% seen once. Sequenced input: peripheral blood. These receptors originate from a woman aged 45 to 65 in a cohort sampled during active COVID-19. Both conserved end residues are part of each CDR3. A D gene is named only where the DNA matches it firmly. Some rows mark clone size as missing; the rest say once, few, many or name a class of expanded clone.

v_call	d_call	j_call	clone_size	cdr3_nt	cdr3_aa
TRBV7-2	TRBD1	TRBJ1-2	.	TGTGCCAGCAGCTCTACAGGGGGAAACTATGGCTACACCTTC	CASSSTGGNYGYTF
TRBV6-5	TRBD1	TRBJ1-1	.	TGTGCCAGCAGTTACTCGGGACAGCCGGCCGCTGAAGCTTTCTTT	CASSYSGQPAAEAFF
TRBV28	.	TRBJ1-1	.	TGTGCCAGCACCCCCTTCGGGACATATAGCACTGAAGCTTTCTTT	CASTPFGTYSTEAFF
TRBV15	.	TRBJ2-7	.	TGTGCCACCAGGGGGGCCTCCTACGAGCAGTACTTC	CATRGASYEQYF
TRBV24-1	TRBD1	TRBJ1-2	.	TGTGCCACCAGTGATTTGGAGAGGGGGCGTATGAAATATGGCTACACCTTC	CATSDLERGRMKYGYTF
TRBV5-5	.	TRBJ1-2	.	TGTGCCAGCAGGCCACAGGAGAACTATGGCTACACCTTC	CASRPQENYGYTF
TRBV6-5	.	TRBJ1-1	.	TGTGCCAGCAGTTACGGGGGACAAAAAGCTTTCTTT	CASSYGGQKAFF
TRBV10-2	TRBD1	TRBJ2-7	.	TGCGCCAGCGGGACAGGGGCGAACGAGCAGTACTTC	CASGTGANEQYF
TRBV10-3	.	TRBJ2-7	.	TGTGCCATCACCCCAGGGGATCTGGACGAGCAGTACTTC	CAITPGDLDEQYF
TRBV4-2	TRBD2	TRBJ2-7	few	TGTGCCAGCAGCCAAGTCGGGCCGGGACTAGAGAGGGAGCAGTACTTC	CASSQVGPGLEREQYF
TRBV6-5	TRBD1	TRBJ2-1	.	TGTGCCAGCAGGGGGACAGGGTACAATGAGCAGTTCTTC	CASRGTGYNEQFF
TRBV5-1	TRBD1	TRBJ1-2	once	TGCGCCAGCAGCCTTGGAGGGACAGGGGGTAAGGATGGCTACACCTTC	CASSLGGTGGKDGYTF
TRBV7-8	.	TRBJ1-3	.	TGTGCCAGCAGCTCCCTGCGGGTCTCTGGAAACACCATATATTTT	CASSSLRVSGNTIYF
TRBV6-1	.	TRBJ1-4	.	TGTGCCAGCAGTGAACTCGCGAGTGGTTCTGAAAAACTGTTTTTT	CASSELASGSEKLFF
TRBV7-3	TRBD2	TRBJ2-1	.	TGTGCCAGCAGCTTAGGGCTAGCGGGAGGAGGAAATGAGCAGTTCTTC	CASSLGLAGGGNEQFF
TRBV28	TRBD2	TRBJ2-4	.	TGTGCCAGCTCGGTAGCGGGTGAAGGAGCCAAAAACATTCAGTACTTC	CASSVAGEGAKNIQYF
TRBV28	.	TRBJ1-6	.	TGTGCCAGCAGTTTGTTATCGGCTGGGAGCTCCTATAATTCACCCCTCCACTTT	CASSLLSAGSSYNSPLHF
TRBV7-6	.	TRBJ1-1	.	TGTGCCAGCAGTGAAGGTCAGGGAGGGTCTGAAGCTTTCTTT	CASSEGQGGSEAFF
TRBV28	.	TRBJ2-1	.	TGTGCCAGCAGTTTCGTCCCGGGAGAGAACAATGAGCAGTTCTTC	CASSFVPGENNEQFF
TRBV7-2	TRBD2	TRBJ2-1	.	TGTGCCAGCAGCGCCGGGACTAGCGGGAACAATGAGCAGTTCTTC	CASSAGTSGNNEQFF
TRBV7-3	TRBD2	TRBJ2-2	.	TGTGCCAGCAGCTTCGGCGGGAGGGGTACCGGGGAGCTGTTTTTT	CASSFGGRGTGELFF
TRBV29-1	.	TRBJ2-5	.	TGCAGCGTTCCGTCAGGGGCCTCCCAAGAGACCCAGTACTTC	CSVPSGASQETQYF
TRBV6-2/TRBV6-3	TRBD2	TRBJ2-1	.	TGTGCCAGCAGTTACTCTAGCGGGAGGGGGAGCTCCTACAATGAGCAGTTCTTC	CASSYSSGRGSSYNEQFF
TRBV7-3	.	TRBJ2-3	.	TGTGCCAGCAGCTTAAGTCAGCGGGCAGGCACAGATACGCAGTATTTT	CASSLSQRAGTDTQYF
TRBV27	.	TRBJ2-1	once	TGTGCCAGCAGTTTCAGCGCTGGAGTATACAATGAGCAGTTCTTC	CASSFSAGVYNEQFF
TRBV30	TRBD2	TRBJ2-2	.	TGTGCCTGGAGTCGGACTAGCCGGGCCGGGGAGCTGTTTTTT	CAWSRTSRAGELFF
TRBV10-3	.	TRBJ1-2	.	TGTGCCATCAGTGAGTCTCTGGACAGCCCTGGAGGTGGCTACACCTTC	CAISESLDSPGGGYTF
TRBV5-1	TRBD1	TRBJ1-6	medium-sized	TGCGCCAGCAGCTTGCCAGGGGGGAATTCACCCCTCCACTTT	CASSLPGGNSPLHF
TRBV7-6	.	TRBJ1-4	.	TGTGCCAGCAGCTTACCCGGGGGTAATGAAAAACTGTTTTTT	CASSLPGGNEKLFF
TRBV28	TRBD2	TRBJ2-5	.	TGTGCCAGCAGTTCCCAAGCGGGAGGGCCAGTGACCCAGTACTTC	CASSSQAGGPVTQYF
TRBV30	TRBD1	TRBJ2-5	.	TGTGCCTGGAGTCGTGGGACAGGGCGGGAGACCCAGTACTTC	CAWSRGTGRETQYF
TRBV27	.	TRBJ1-5	.	TGTGCCAGCAGGCAAGGGGTTATCGGCAATCAGCCCCAGCATTTT	CASRQGVIGNQPQHF
TRBV3-1/TRBV3-2	TRBD1	TRBJ2-7	.	TGTGCCAGCAGCCAAGTCTGGACAGGGAACGAGCAGTACTTC	CASSQVWTGNEQYF
TRBV21-1	.	TRBJ1-1	once	TGTGCCAGCAGCAACCCGGGGGGAAAGTTTGAGAACACTGAAGCTTTCTTT	CASSNPGGKFENTEAFF
TRBV5-5	.	TRBJ1-3	.	TGTGCCAGCAGCTTGGCTGTCGGACATTCGACCATATATTTT	CASSLAVGHSTIYF
TRBV18	TRBD1	TRBJ1-5	.	TGTGCCAGCTCGTCCGGACAGGGTACGTTGGATCGGCCCCAGCATTTT	CASSSGQGTLDRPQHF
TRBV9	TRBD1	TRBJ1-1	.	TGTGCCAGCAGCGTTGGGACAGGGGGCTATAACACTGAAGCTTTCTTT	CASSVGTGGYNTEAFF
TRBV14	TRBD1	TRBJ2-4	.	TGTGCCAGCAGCCCTTCCCCACAGGGGTTGGGAAACCTAGCCAAAAACATTCAGTACTTC	CASSPSPQGLGNLAKNIQYF
TRBV5-1	TRBD1	TRBJ2-7	.	TGCGCCAGCAGCCCCCGGGACAGGGGGTTCCACGAGCAGTACTTC	CASSPRDRGFHEQYF